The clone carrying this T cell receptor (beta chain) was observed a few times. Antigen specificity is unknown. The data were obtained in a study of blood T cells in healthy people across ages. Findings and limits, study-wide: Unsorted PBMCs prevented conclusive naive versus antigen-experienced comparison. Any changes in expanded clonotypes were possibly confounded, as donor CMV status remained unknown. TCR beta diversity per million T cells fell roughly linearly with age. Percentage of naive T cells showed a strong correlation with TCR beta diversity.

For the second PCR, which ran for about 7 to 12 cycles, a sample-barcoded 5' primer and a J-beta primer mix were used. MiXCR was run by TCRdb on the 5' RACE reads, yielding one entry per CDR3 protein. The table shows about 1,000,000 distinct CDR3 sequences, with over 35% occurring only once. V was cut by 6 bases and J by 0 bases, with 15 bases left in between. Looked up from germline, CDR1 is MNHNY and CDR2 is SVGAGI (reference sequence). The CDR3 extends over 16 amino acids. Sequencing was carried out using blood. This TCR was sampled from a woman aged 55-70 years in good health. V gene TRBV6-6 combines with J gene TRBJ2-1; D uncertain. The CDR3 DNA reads TGTGCCAGCAGCCACCGGGCGGATAGCTCCTACAATGAGCAGTTCTTC. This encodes CASSHRADSSYNEQFF.